A single sample is the source of the 19 T cell receptor beta chains below, sequenced in a study of glioma-infiltrating T cells after dendritic cell vaccination. The assay was immunoSEQ multiplex PCR, and TCRdb's table has in-frame clones only and misses some. The sample yields roughly 60,000 clones, 86% seen once. The time point is: after dendritic cell vaccination, including at tumor progression/relapse. Sequenced material: blood, taken after dendritic cell vaccination. Receptors originate from a human donor with glioblastoma.

The genes are TRBV10-1 and TRBJ1-5; D might be TRBD1 (6 bases). The CDR3 is 13 residues long. Germline V lookup: CDR1 WNHNN, CDR2 SYGVQD (reference sequence). V was clipped by 8 bases and J by 1 base, with 9 bases between them. CDR3 DNA: TGCGCCAGCTCTACAGGGAGCAATCAGCCCCAGCATTTT. Translation: CASSTGSNQPQHF.

The genes are TRBV6-1 and TRBJ2-2; tentative D call: TRBD1 (5 bases). The CDR3 is 15 amino acids. Germline-derived CDR1 and CDR2 are MNHNS and SASEGT. The V gene lost 1 base and the J gene lost 6 bases, with 12 bases spanning the gap. This CDR3 is CASSEVQGGAGELFF. The CDR3 bases are TGTGCCAGCAGTGAAGTCCAGGGCGGCGCCGGGGAGCTGTTTTTT.

This sequence joins TRBV4-1 and TRBJ2-5; D perhaps matches TRBD1 (6 bases). The germline gives CDR1 MGHRA, CDR2 YSYEKL. The CDR3 is 14 residues long. The V end was cut by 5 bases, the J end by 11 bases, with 21 bases between. DNA of the CDR3: TGCGCCAGCAGCTCCCGGGACATGGCAAGGGAGCAGTACTTC. This translates into CASSSRDMAREQYF.

CDR3 region: CASSSAGAGGYGYTF. The CDR3 DNA sequence: TGTGCCAGCAGTTCAGCGGGAGCCGGTGGCTATGGCTACACCTTC. This rearrangement joins TRBV27 to TRBJ1-2; D is ambiguous. The germline V and J ends were trimmed by 4 bases and 4 bases, with 16 bases remaining between them. The CDR3 runs to 15 residues. From germline, CDR1 is MNHEY and CDR2 SMNVEV (reference sequence).

J is TRBJ2-7 and V is TRBV30; no firm D call. There are 14 residues in the CDR3. Trimming removed 2 bases at V and 3 bases at J, with 14 bases between. Germline CDR1 and CDR2: GTSNPN and SVGIG (reference sequence). The CDR3 here is CAWSLDAGYYEQYF. The CDR3 coding sequence is TGTGCCTGGAGTCTAGACGCCGGTTACTACGAGCAGTACTTC.

This chain joins TRBV6-6 and TRBJ2-5; TRBD1 aligns across 10 bases. Per the germline V gene, CDR1 is MNHNY and CDR2 is SVGAGI (reference sequence). The CDR3 is made up of 15 amino acids. The J segment lost 0 bases and the V segment lost 8 bases, leaving 6 bases of the junction unmatched. CDR3 DNA: TGTGCCAGCGGCCCGGGACAGGGGTACCAAGAGACCCAGTACTTC. As protein: CASGPGQGYQETQYF.

The gene calls are TRBV6-5 and TRBJ1-5, with 9 bases fitting TRBD1. Trimming took 6 bases from V and 7 from J; bases not matched to a gene: 7. The CDR3 contains 14 residues. Germline V gene lookup returns CDR1 MNHEY and CDR2 SVGAGI. CDR3 DNA sequence: TGTGCCAGCAGGGGGACAGGGACGGGACAGCCCCAGCATTTT. Encoded protein: CASRGTGTGQPQHF.

DNA for the CDR3: TGTGCCAGCTCGCCAGGGACAGGGGGCTTCTATGGCTACACCTTC. Translated, it gives CASSPGTGGFYGYTF. The rearrangement links TRBV18 to TRBJ1-2; 12 nucleotides agree with TRBD1. The J segment lost 4 bases and the V segment lost 6 bases, leaving 6 bases of the junction unmatched. Looked up from germline, CDR1 is KGHSH and CDR2 is LQKENI. There are 15 residues in the CDR3.

This chain joins TRBV6-4 and TRBJ2-1, with 8 nucleotides matching TRBD1. This CDR3 has 13 amino acids. The V gene's germline CDR1 is MRHNA and CDR2 SNTAGT. Trimming removed 5 bases from V and 7 bases from J; junction bases left unmatched: 4. CDR3 in DNA: TGTGCCAGCAGTCTACAGGGGGAGAATGAGCAGTTCTTC. It translates to CASSLQGENEQFF.

The chain couples TRBV7-2 to TRBJ1-1; no clear D gene. This CDR3 comprises 13 residues. V gave up 2 bases and J gave up 1 base, with 5 bases separating them. CDR1 is SGHTA, CDR2 FQGNSA, per germline. In nucleotides, the CDR3 is TGTGCCAGCAGCTTACACAGGAACACTGAAGCTTTCTTT. This translates into CASSLHRNTEAFF. Looking up the rest from reference TRBV7-2 and TRBJ1-1 gives the full variable domain: GAGVSQSPSNKVTEKGKDVELRCDPISGHTALYWYRQSLGQGLEFLIYFQGNSAPDKSGLPSDRFSAERTGGSVSTLTIQRTQQEDSAVYLCASSLHRNTEAFFGQGTRLTVV.

The chain joins TRBV5-1 to TRBJ2-7; the D gene is possibly TRBD1 (5 bases). Trimming took off 2 bases at V and 4 bases at J, with 7 bases between the two ends. Germline-derived CDR1 and CDR2 are SGHRS and YFSETQ. This CDR3 spans 12 amino acids. CDR3 in DNA: TGCGCCAGCAGCTTAGGGGTGTACGAGCAGTACTTC. It is translated as CASSLGVYEQYF.

The chain has TRBV10-3 and TRBJ2-6; D not resolved. The CDR3 consists of 14 residues. Germline V lookup: CDR1 ENHRY, CDR2 SYGVKD. V was cut by 0 bases and J by 4 bases, with 4 bases left in between. The CDR3 nucleotides are TGTGCCATCAGTGAGTCGCGGGGGGCCAACGTCCTGACTTTC. It codes for CAISESRGANVLTF.

The rearrangement links TRBV5-5 to TRBJ2-1, with TRBD2 matching 7 bases. This CDR3 comprises 16 residues. V shed 0 bases, J shed 9 bases, and the junction held 12 bases outside the gene matches. Germline V CDR1 and CDR2: SGHKS, YYEKEE (reference sequence). CDR3 coding DNA: TGTGCCAGCAGCTTGGGACTAGCCCTTAACCAGGGTGAGCAGTTCTTC. Its translation: CASSLGLALNQGEQFF.

The chain couples TRBV7-2 to TRBJ1-1, with TRBD1 identical over 9 bases. Per germline, CDR1 SGHTA and CDR2 FQGNSA. The V and J ends lost 4 bases and 1 base, in that order; junction bases with no gene match: 4. The CDR3 totals 15 residues. CDR3 nucleotides: TGTGCCAGCAGCTCCGGGACAGGGAGGAACACTGAAGCTTTCTTT. It codes for CASSSGTGRNTEAFF.

The V call is TRBV6-5, the J call TRBJ2-3, with TRBD2 matching over 7 bases. The length of the CDR3 is 15 residues. V trimming: 5 bases; J trimming: 3 bases; junction bases outside the gene matches: 8. The germline CDR1 and CDR2 sequences are MNHEY and SVGAGI. The CDR3 sequence is CASSAERGETDTQYF. As DNA, the CDR3 is TGTGCCAGCAGTGCAGAGCGGGGTGAGACAGATACGCAGTATTTT.

J is TRBJ1-2 and V is TRBV9, with D tentatively TRBD1 (6 bases). The germline V gene has CDR1 SGDLS and CDR2 YYNGEE. V was cut by 0 bases and J by 2 bases, with 17 bases left in between. The length of the CDR3 is 17 residues. The CDR3 DNA sequence: TGTGCCAGCAGCGTAGTACAGTCACTAGACAGGAACTATGGCTACACCTTC. This codes for CASSVVQSLDRNYGYTF.

The rearrangement uses TRBV19 and TRBJ2-1, with 9 bases lining up with TRBD2. The CDR3 covers 16 residues. Germline V gene data show CDR1 as LNHDA and CDR2 as SQIVND (reference sequence). Trimming removed 1 base from V and 8 bases from J; junction bases left unmatched: 9. This CDR3 reads CASSIGFSGGLDEQFF. The DNA for the CDR3 is TGTGCCAGTAGTATAGGGTTTAGCGGGGGATTAGATGAGCAGTTCTTC.

The chain uses TRBV19 and TRBJ2-7; 8 bases align to TRBD1. The CDR3 totals 16 residues. Germline assignment: CDR1 LNHDA and CDR2 SQIVND (reference sequence). V was clipped by 7 bases and J by 3 bases; unmatched bases: 14. The CDR3 nucleotides read TGTGCCAGTACTCCGCGAGTCGGGACAGGAGACTACGAGCAGTACTTC. This gives the protein CASTPRVGTGDYEQYF.

J is TRBJ1-1 and V is TRBV19; D is uncertain. The CDR3 spans 11 residues. Germline CDR1 reads LNHDA; CDR2 reads SQIVND (reference sequence). V gave up 6 bases and J gave up 4 bases, with 6 bases separating them. CDR3 bases: TGTGCCAGTAGGTGGGCCACTGAAGCTTTCTTT. It encodes CASRWATEAFF.